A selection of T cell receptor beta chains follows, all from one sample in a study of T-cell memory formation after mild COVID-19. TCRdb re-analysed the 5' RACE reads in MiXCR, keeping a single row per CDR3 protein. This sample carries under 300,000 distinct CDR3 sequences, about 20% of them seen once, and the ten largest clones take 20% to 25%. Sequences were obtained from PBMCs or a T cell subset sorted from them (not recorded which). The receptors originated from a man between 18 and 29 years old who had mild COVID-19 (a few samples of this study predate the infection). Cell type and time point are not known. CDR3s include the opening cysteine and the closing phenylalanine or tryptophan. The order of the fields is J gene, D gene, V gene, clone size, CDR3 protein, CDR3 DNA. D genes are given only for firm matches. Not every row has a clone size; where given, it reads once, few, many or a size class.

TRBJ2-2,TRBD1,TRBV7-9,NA,CASSPYTGARTGELFF,TGTGCCAGCAGCCCCTATACAGGGGCGCGCACCGGGGAGCTGTTTTTT
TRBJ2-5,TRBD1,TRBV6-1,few,CASSGTGGWETQYF,TGTGCCAGCAGTGGGACAGGGGGCTGGGAGACCCAGTACTTC
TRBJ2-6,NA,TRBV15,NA,CATSMPRGSSGAGANVLTF,TGTGCCACCAGCATGCCGAGAGGCTCCAGTGGGGCTGGGGCCAACGTCCTGACTTTC
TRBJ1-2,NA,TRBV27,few,CASSFSPRRTFIF,TGTGCCAGCAGTTTTTCCCCGCGACGGACATTCATCTTC
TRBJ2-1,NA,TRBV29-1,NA,CSVEPINSYNEQFF,TGCAGCGTTGAACCGATTAACTCCTACAATGAGCAGTTCTTC
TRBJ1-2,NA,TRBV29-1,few,CSVELGVANYGYTF,TGCAGCGTTGAACTGGGGGTGGCTAACTATGGCTACACCTTC
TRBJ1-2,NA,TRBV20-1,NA,CSARSHRDPRAGYTF,TGCAGTGCTAGATCCCACCGGGACCCCCGGGCTGGCTACACCTTC
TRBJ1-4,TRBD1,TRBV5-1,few,CASSLAQQGSGEKLFF,TGCGCCAGCAGCTTGGCCCAACAGGGGAGTGGAGAAAAACTGTTTTTT
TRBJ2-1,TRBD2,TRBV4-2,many,CASSQETSGNEQFF,TGTGCCAGCAGCCAGGAGACTAGCGGCAATGAGCAGTTCTTC
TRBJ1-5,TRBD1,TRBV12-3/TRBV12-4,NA,CASSPDRGRQPQHF,TGTGCCAGCAGTCCCGACAGGGGACGTCAGCCCCAGCATTTT
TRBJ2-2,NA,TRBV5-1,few,CASSLAPLNTGELFF,TGCGCCAGCAGCTTGGCCCCGCTTAACACCGGGGAGCTGTTTTTT
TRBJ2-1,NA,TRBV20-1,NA,CSAERYNEQFF,TGCAGTGCGGAACGATACAATGAGCAGTTCTTC
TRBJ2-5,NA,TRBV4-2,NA,CASSQASLGGGKETQYF,TGTGCCAGCAGCCAGGCCTCCCTCGGGGGTGGGAAAGAGACCCAGTACTTC
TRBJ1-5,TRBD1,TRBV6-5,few,CASSYSGDRGLGQPQHF,TGTGCCAGCAGTTACTCCGGGGACAGGGGTTTAGGTCAGCCCCAGCATTTT
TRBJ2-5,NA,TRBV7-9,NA,CASTRGFQETQYF,TGTGCCAGCACCCGGGGGTTCCAAGAGACCCAGTACTTC
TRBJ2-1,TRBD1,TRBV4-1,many,CASSQEPTGSDEQFF,TGCGCCAGCAGCCAAGAGCCGACAGGGTCCGATGAGCAGTTCTTC
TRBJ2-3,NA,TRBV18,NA,CASSGLADTQYF,TGTGCCAGCTCAGGCTTAGCAGATACGCAGTATTTT
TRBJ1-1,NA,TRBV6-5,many,CASSYGTEAFF,TGTGCCAGCAGCTACGGCACTGAAGCTTTCTTT
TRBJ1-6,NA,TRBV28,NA,CASSSGAAIYNSPLHF,TGTGCCAGCAGTTCGGGAGCAGCAATTTATAATTCACCCCTCCACTTT
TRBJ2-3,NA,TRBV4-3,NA,CASSQGGRTDTQYF,TGCGCCAGCAGCCAGGGGGGCCGGACAGATACGCAGTATTTT
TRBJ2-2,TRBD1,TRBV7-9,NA,CASSSKPFNQGAAGELFF,TGTGCCAGCAGCTCCAAGCCGTTTAATCAGGGGGCCGCCGGGGAGCTGTTTTTT
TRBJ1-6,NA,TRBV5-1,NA,CASSPGRTNSPLHF,TGCGCCAGCAGCCCGGGGCGGACGAATTCACCCCTCCACTTT
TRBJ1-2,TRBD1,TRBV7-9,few,CASSQGGDANYGYTF,TGTGCCAGCAGCCAGGGGGGGGACGCCAACTATGGCTACACCTTC
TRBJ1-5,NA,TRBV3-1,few,CASGRSNQPQHF,TGTGCCAGCGGCAGAAGCAATCAGCCCCAGCATTTT
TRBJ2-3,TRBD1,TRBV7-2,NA,CASGPGGSDTQYF,TGTGCCAGCGGGCCAGGGGGATCAGATACGCAGTATTTT
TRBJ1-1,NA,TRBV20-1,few,CSASNPGVGMNTEAFF,TGCAGTGCTAGTAATCCGGGAGTGGGAATGAACACTGAAGCTTTCTTT
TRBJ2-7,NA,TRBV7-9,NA,CASSLAIGYEQYF,TGTGCCAGCAGCTTAGCCATTGGGTACGAGCAGTACTTC
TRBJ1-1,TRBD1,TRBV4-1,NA,CASSHSGGPEAFF,TGCGCCAGCAGCCATTCAGGGGGCCCTGAAGCTTTCTTT
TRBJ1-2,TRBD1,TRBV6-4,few,CASSETGGGGYTF,TGTGCCAGCAGTGAAACAGGGGGTGGTGGCTACACCTTC
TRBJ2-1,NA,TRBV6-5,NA,CASSYSPGEVYNEQFF,TGTGCCAGCAGTTACTCGCCAGGGGAGGTATACAATGAGCAGTTCTTC
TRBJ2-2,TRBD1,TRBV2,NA,CASSGQGITGELFF,TGTGCCAGCAGCGGACAGGGGATCACCGGGGAGCTGTTTTTT
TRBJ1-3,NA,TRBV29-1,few,CSVGLDYSGNTIYF,TGCAGCGTTGGGCTAGATTACTCTGGAAACACCATATATTTT
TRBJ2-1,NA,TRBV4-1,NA,CASSPDYPSYNEQFF,TGCGCCAGCAGCCCGGACTACCCTTCCTACAATGAGCAGTTCTTC
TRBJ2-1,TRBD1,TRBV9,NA,CASSSTPTGEQFF,TGTGCCAGCAGCTCGACCCCGACAGGGGAGCAGTTCTTC
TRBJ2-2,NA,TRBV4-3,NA,CASSDHGGGELFF,TGCGCCAGCTCTGACCACGGGGGCGGGGAGCTGTTTTTT
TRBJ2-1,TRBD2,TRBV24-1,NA,CATSDFGGGNNEQFF,TGTGCCACCAGTGATTTCGGCGGGGGTAATAATGAGCAGTTCTTC
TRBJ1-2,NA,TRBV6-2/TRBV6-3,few,CASSPAGGLSYGYTF,TGTGCCAGCAGCCCCGCCGGGGGACTCAGTTATGGCTACACCTTC
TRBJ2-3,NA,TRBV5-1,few,CASSLIASLADTQYF,TGCGCCAGCAGCTTGATCGCCAGCCTCGCAGATACGCAGTATTTT